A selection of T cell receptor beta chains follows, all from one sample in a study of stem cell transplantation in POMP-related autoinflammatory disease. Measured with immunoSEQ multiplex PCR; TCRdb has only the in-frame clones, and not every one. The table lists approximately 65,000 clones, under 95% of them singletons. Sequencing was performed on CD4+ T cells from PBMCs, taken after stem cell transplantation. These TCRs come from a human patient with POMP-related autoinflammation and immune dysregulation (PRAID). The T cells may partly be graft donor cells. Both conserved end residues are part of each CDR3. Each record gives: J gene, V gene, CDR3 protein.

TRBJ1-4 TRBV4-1 CASSQSHGPLGVKKLFF
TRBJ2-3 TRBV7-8 CASRNWREGADTQYF
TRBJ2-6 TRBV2 CASSKEHGANVLTF
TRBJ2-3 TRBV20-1 CSASYILAGTDTQYF
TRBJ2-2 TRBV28 CASSIEWALTGELFF
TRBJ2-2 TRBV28 CASSSQGSTGELFF
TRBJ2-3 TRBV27 CASQGLYTDTQYF
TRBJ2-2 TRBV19 CASSGRQGAAFGELFF
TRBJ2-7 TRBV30 CAWSTGGRAYEQYF
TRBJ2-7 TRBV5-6 CASSLYPGQGYEQYF
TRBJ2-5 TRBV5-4 CASSLGPIRETQYF
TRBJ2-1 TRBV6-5 CASSNRPRHNEQFF
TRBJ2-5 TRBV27 CASSPGTGKTQYF
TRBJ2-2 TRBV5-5 CASSLEWEGGRTGELFF
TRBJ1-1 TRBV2 CASRESTEAFF
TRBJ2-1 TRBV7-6 CASSLQATGINEQFF
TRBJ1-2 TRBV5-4 CASRTGGGYGYTF
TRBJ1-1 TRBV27 CASSLSWDTEAFF
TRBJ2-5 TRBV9 CASSMRRGRETQYF
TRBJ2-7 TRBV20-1 CSAGGQYEQYF
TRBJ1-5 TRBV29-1 CSALGYRGEPQHF
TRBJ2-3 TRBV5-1 CASSLGFGGLAGGADTQYF
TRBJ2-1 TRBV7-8 CASSPLAGGRNEQFF
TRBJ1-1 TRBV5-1 CASSWRDLNTEAFF
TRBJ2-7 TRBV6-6 CASQLSGIWSHEQYF
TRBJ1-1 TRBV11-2 CASSGGPYTEAFF
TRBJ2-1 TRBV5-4 CASSSPTSDVSEQFF
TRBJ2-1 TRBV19 CASNLAGGNNEQFF
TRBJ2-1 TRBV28 CASSSVLVGLANVEQFF
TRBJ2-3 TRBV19 CASRVAGSTDTQYF
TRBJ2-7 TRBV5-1 CASSKTGHYEQYF
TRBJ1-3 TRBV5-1 CASSQGSGNTIYF
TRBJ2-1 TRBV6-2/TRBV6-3 CASSYRDGMDEQFF
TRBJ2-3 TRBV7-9 CASSFRLAGTDTQYF
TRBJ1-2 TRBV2 CASKISLRNGYTF
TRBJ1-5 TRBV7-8 CASSPAVSNQPQHF
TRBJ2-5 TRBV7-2 CASSLDRLATQYF
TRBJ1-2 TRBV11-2 CASSLAIGGQGTF
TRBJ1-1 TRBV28 CASSPPRQAEITTFF
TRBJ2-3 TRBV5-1 CASSFHTDTQYF
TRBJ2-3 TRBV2 CASSERTVTDTQYF
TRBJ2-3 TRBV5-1 CASSLAAGGLTDTQYF
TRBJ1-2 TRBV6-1 CASSEAPNPAQGYTF
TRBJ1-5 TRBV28 CASSPTPPSNQPQHF
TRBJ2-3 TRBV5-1 CASSLVPDLSTDTQYF
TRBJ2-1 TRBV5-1 CASSLTIPSVYNEQFF
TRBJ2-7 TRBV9 CASSDGGVGEQYF
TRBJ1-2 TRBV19 CASIPRAANYGYTF
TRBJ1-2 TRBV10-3 CAIRITGDGGYTF
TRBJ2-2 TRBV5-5 CASNDNGNTGELFF
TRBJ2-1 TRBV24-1 CATSDRRDAYNEQFF
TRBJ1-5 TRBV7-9 CASSLGPTGDSQPQHF
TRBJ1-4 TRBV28 CASSAPTRVFRTEKLFF
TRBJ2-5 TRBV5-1 CASSLVTGADQETQYF
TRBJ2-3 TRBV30 CAWSQGSPDTQYF
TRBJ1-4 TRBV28 CASRFPHEKLFF
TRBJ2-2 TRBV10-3 CAISESGANTGELFF